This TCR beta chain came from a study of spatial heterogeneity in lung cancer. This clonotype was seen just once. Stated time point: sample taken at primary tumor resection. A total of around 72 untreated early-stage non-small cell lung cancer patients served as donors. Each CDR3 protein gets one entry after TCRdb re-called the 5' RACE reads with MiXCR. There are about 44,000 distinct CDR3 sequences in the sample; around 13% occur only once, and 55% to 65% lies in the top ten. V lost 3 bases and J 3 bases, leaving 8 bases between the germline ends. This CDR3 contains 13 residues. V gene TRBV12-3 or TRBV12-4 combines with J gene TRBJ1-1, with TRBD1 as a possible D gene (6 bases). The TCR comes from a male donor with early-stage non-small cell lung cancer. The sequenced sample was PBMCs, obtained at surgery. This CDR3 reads CASSFRGYTEAFF. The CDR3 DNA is TGTGCCAGCAGTTTTAGGGGGTACACTGAAGCTTTCTTT.